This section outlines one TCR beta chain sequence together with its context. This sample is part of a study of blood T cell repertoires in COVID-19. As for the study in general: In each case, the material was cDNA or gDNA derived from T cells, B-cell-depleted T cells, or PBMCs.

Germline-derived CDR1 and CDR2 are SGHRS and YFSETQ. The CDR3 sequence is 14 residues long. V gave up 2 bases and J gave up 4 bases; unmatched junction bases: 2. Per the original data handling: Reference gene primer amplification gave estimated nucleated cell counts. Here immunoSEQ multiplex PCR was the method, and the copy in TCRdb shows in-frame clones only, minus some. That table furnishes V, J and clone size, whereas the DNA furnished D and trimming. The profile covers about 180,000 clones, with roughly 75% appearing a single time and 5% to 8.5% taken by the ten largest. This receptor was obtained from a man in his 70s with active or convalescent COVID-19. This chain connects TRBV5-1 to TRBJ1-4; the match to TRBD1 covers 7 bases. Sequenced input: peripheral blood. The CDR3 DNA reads TGCGCCAGCAGCTTCGGGACAGTTAATGAAAAACTGTTTTTT. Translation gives CASSFGTVNEKLFF.